This entry features one TCR beta chain sequence. The CDR3 loop spans 16 amino acids. The junction had 8 bases not matched to a gene; V was cut back by 5 bases and J by 2 bases. Germline V lookup: CDR1 SGHVT, CDR2 SQSDAQ. The data stem from a study of T cell repertoires in cytomegalovirus infection. Each CDR3 protein gets one entry after TCRdb re-called the reads with MiXCR. The sample shows some 220,000 distinct CDR3 sequences, 9% to 15% of them seen only once. The clonotype was recovered from a human donor in good health (CMV status not recorded). Some clones in this sample may be carry-over from other donors' samples. The sample consisted of PBMCs. The genes are TRBV7-4 and TRBJ1-3; TRBD1 matches at 8 bases. In DNA, the CDR3 is TGTGCCAGCAGCCTCCTGGACAGGGATGCTGGAAACACCATATATTTT. It translates to CASSLLDRDAGNTIYF.